Following are 2 T cell receptor beta chains from one sample sequenced in a study of blood T cell repertoires in COVID-19. This table comes from immunoSEQ multiplex PCR, and its TCRdb copy is limited to in-frame clones, with some not included. The sample holds some 100,000 clones, roughly 90% seen once. Sequencing was performed on peripheral blood. The receptors were gathered from a man between 65 and 85 years old who had recovered from COVID-19.

V usage is TRBV5-1 and J usage is TRBJ2-2; a weak D match, TRBD1 (5 bases). The CDR3 runs 17 residues. V dropped 0 bases and J dropped 3 bases, with 15 bases sitting between them. From germline, CDR1 is SGHRS and CDR2 YFSETQ. The CDR3 spells CASSLDWSQGYTGELFF. The DNA for the CDR3 is TGCGCCAGCAGCTTGGATTGGAGCCAGGGATACACCGGGGAGCTGTTTTTT.

The chain is built from TRBV19 and TRBJ1-4; D perhaps matches TRBD1 (5 bases). V was shortened by 10 bases and J by 7 bases, with 10 bases between the two germline ends. The CDR3 has 11 residues. Germline V lookup: CDR1 LNHDA, CDR2 SQIVND (reference sequence). The CDR3 region is CATKTGEKLFF. For the CDR3, the DNA is TGTGCCACGAAAACAGGTGAAAAACTGTTTTTT.